The sequence of this TCR beta chain was determined in a study of T cells in Graves' hyperthyroidism and ophthalmopathy. Study-wide points: Most thyroid clonotypes expanded above 0.001 were also detected in blood.

This CDR3 is 15 amino acids long. Germline V gene lookup returns CDR1 LNHNV and CDR2 YYDKDF (reference sequence). Germline trimming cut 5 bases from V and 2 bases from J; bases unmatched to any gene: 7. Lactation, pregnancy, other autoimmune disease or uncontrolled infection excluded patients. What was amplified from RNA transcripts were TCR beta CDR3 regions. In the first-round RT-PCR of the TCR CDR3, the HTBI primer set was used. TCRdb reprocessed the multiplex PCR reads with MiXCR, giving one entry per CDR3 protein. The sample shows under 450,000 distinct CDR3 sequences, approximately 18% of them seen only once. This clonotype has ten or more counts. The target antigen is unknown.

The source is a woman under 40 with Graves' hyperthyroidism that later progressed to Graves' ophthalmopathy. The chain couples TRBV15 to TRBJ2-7, with 9 bases that match TRBD2. Material: blood. The CDR3 bases are TGTGCCACCAGCCGCTCTAGCGGGATAGCCTACGAGCAGTACTTC. Translation: CATSRSSGIAYEQYF. Combining the CDR3 with reference TRBV15 and TRBJ2-7 gives the whole variable domain DAMVIQNPRYQVTQFGKPVTLSCSQTLNHNVMYWYQQKSSQAPKLLFHYYDKDFNNEADTPDNFQSRRPNTSFCFLDIRSPGLGDTAMYLCATSRSSGIAYEQYFGPGTRLTVT.